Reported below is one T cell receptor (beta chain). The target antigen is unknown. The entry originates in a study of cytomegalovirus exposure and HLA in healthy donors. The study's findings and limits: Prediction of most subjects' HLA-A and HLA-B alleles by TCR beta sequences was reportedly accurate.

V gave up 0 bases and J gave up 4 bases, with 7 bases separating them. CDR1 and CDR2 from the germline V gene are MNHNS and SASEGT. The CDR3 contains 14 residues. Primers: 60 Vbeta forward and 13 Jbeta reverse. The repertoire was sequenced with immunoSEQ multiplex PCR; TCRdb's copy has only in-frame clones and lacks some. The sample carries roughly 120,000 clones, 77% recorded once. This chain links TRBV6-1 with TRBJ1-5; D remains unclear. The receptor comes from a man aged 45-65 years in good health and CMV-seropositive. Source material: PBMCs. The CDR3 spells CASSEAQSNQPQHF. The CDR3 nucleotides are TGTGCCAGCAGTGAAGCGCAGTCGAATCAGCCCCAGCATTTT.